These 6 T cell receptor beta chains were sequenced from one sample in a study of siplizumab effects on memory and regulatory T cells. Generated by immunoSEQ multiplex PCR, the TCRdb table keeps only in-frame clones and is missing some. The data contain around 100,000 clones, roughly nine tenths of them singletons. The sequenced sample consisted of CD4+ T cells sorted from blood. These receptors were obtained from a human donor in good health.

The V gene is TRBV5-1, the J gene TRBJ2-2; 8 nucleotides match TRBD2. CDR3 length: 15 amino acids. The V gene end was trimmed by 4 bases and the J gene end by 4 bases; junction bases not matched to a gene: 6. Germline CDR1 and CDR2: SGHRS and YFSETQ. CDR3 amino acids: CASSIGLAVTGELFF. CDR3 bases: TGCGCCAGCAGCATTGGACTAGCTGTCACCGGGGAGCTGTTTTTT.

The chain has TRBV7-3 and TRBJ1-3, with D tentatively TRBD1 (6 bases). This CDR3 has 15 amino acids. Germline V lookup: CDR1 SGHTA, CDR2 FQGTGA. Trimming left V 4 bases short and J 0 bases short, with 10 bases between. CDR3 DNA: TGTGCCAGCAGCTCTGGGGGCAACTCTGGAAACACCATATATTTT. Translation gives CASSSGGNSGNTIYF.

The rearrangement uses TRBV2 and TRBJ2-2; D remains ambiguous. This CDR3 region has 13 residues. Germline V gives CDR1 SNHLY, CDR2 FYNNEI. The V end lost 4 bases, the J end lost 4 bases, and 7 bases lay between the germline ends. Written as DNA, the CDR3 is TGTGCCAGCAGTGTCCGTGGCACCGGGGAGCTGTTTTTT. Protein product: CASSVRGTGELFF.

The chain has TRBV19 and TRBJ2-1, with D possibly being TRBD2 (6 bases). CDR3 size: 13 residues. Germline V lookup: CDR1 LNHDA, CDR2 SQIVND (reference sequence). V gave up 5 bases and J gave up 7 bases, with 12 bases separating them. The CDR3 spells CASSRDFWNEQFF. CDR3 DNA: TGTGCCAGTAGTCGGGACTTCTGGAATGAGCAGTTCTTC.

The chain joins TRBV30 to TRBJ2-5, with 12 bases that match TRBD2. The CDR3 contains 17 residues. Germline CDR1 and CDR2: GTSNPN and SVGIG (reference sequence). With 5 bases clipped from V and 4 bases from J, the junction kept 14 bases outside the gene matches. The CDR3 sequence: CAWSSIPGLAGRETQYF. For the CDR3, the DNA is TGTGCCTGGTCTTCAATCCCGGGACTAGCGGGTCGAGAGACCCAGTACTTC.

This clone appeared a single time. The chain links TRBV7-6 to TRBJ2-1; 7 bases agree with TRBD2. The V and J ends lost 5 bases and 6 bases, in that order; junction bases with no gene match: 7. Per the germline V gene, CDR1 is SGHVS and CDR2 is FNYEAQ. The CDR3 consists of 14 residues. CDR3 bases: TGTGCCAGCAGCCCTGGGACTACCGCCAATGAGCAGTTCTTC. It is translated as CASSPGTTANEQFF.